The 20 T cell receptor beta chains given below trace back to one sample, sequenced in a study of control samples from healthy donors and cancer patients. Produced via immunoSEQ multiplex PCR; TCRdb's table is partial and in-frame only. This table has 120,000 to 150,000 clones, approximately 93% appearing once. Sequenced sample: blood. These receptors originate from a man aged 18 to 29 in good health.

The rearrangement joins TRBV27 to TRBJ1-6; D is uncertain. CDR1 and CDR2 from the germline V gene are MNHEY and SMNVEV (reference sequence). The CDR3 totals 13 residues. V gave up 3 bases and J gave up 10 bases, with 10 bases separating them. CDR3 nucleotides: TGTGCCAGCAGTTTTGCGGGAAGCTCACCCCTCCACTTT. Protein: CASSFAGSSPLHF.

CDR3 residues: CASKWAENSPLHF. CDR3 DNA: TGTGCCAGCAAGTGGGCAGAGAATTCACCCCTCCACTTT. The chain combines TRBV6-5 with TRBJ1-6; D uncertain. Between the trimmed V and J ends, which lost 7 bases and 7 bases, there was a span of 11 bases. CDR1 is MNHEY, CDR2 SVGAGI, per germline. The CDR3 has 13 amino acids.

The rearrangement joins TRBV7-2 to TRBJ1-2, with D unresolved. V was shortened by 2 bases and J by 8 bases, with 15 bases between the two germline ends. CDR3 size: 14 residues. CDR1 is SGHTA, CDR2 FQGNSA, per germline. CDR3 coding DNA: TGTGCCAGCAGCTTACGGACGGATTCGGACGGCTACACCTTC. It translates to CASSLRTDSDGYTF. Full variable domain (outside the CDR3, taken from reference TRBV7-2 and TRBJ1-2): GAGVSQSPSNKVTEKGKDVELRCDPISGHTALYWYRQSLGQGLEFLIYFQGNSAPDKSGLPSDRFSAERTGGSVSTLTIQRTQQEDSAVYLCASSLRTDSDGYTFGSGTRLTVV.

V and J are TRBV7-9 and TRBJ2-3; D is uncertain. The CDR3 totals 14 residues. Germline values: CDR1 SEHNR, CDR2 FQNEAQ (reference sequence). V gave up 1 base and J gave up 6 bases, with 11 bases separating them. CDR3 sequence (DNA): TGTGCCAGCAGCTTAGTTGTGGGAATGGATACGCAGTATTTT. This encodes CASSLVVGMDTQYF.

The chain has TRBV7-9 and TRBJ2-2; TRBD2 agrees at 8 bases. CDR3 length equals 16 residues. Trimming took 5 bases from V and 4 from J; bases not matched to a gene: 9. Germline CDR1 SEHNR, CDR2 FQNEAQ (reference sequence). Written as DNA, the CDR3 is TGTGCCAGCAGCCCTCCCGGGACTAGTAGCACCGGGGAGCTGTTTTTT. Protein: CASSPPGTSSTGELFF.

The chain uses TRBV2 and TRBJ1-3; D remains unclear. V lost 3 bases to trimming and J lost 4 bases, with 13 bases between them. The CDR3 extends over 15 amino acids. CDR1 and CDR2 from the germline V gene are SNHLY and FYNNEI. The CDR3 reads CASSEAQPRGNTIYF. The CDR3, as DNA: TGTGCCAGCAGTGAGGCCCAACCGAGAGGAAACACCATATATTTT.

The chain is built from TRBV10-2 and TRBJ1-3; the D gene is possibly TRBD1 (5 bases). Looked up from germline, CDR1 is WSHSY and CDR2 is SAAADI. The CDR3 totals 12 residues. Trimming stripped 4 bases from V and 4 bases from J, with 5 bases between. In DNA, the CDR3 is TGCGCCAGCAGTGGACAGGGAAACACCATATATTTT. Translating it yields CASSGQGNTIYF.

The CDR3 sequence is CASSLRGTANYGYTF. The CDR3 DNA sequence: TGTGCCAGCAGTTTACGCGGGACGGCTAACTATGGCTACACCTTC. The V and J genes are TRBV27 and TRBJ1-2, with D possibly matching TRBD1 (5 bases). Germline CDR1 is MNHEY and CDR2 is SMNVEV (reference sequence). Trimming shortened V by 2 bases and J by 0 bases, and 10 bases separated the two germline ends. CDR3 length: 15 residues.

This sequence joins TRBV2 and TRBJ2-7; 7 positions match TRBD1. J gave up 3 bases and V 7 bases, and 12 bases lay outside the gene matches. Germline assignment: CDR1 SNHLY and CDR2 FYNNEI. The CDR3 contains 15 residues. The CDR3 region is CASTVQGQRGYEQYF. Here the CDR3 DNA reads TGTGCCAGCACCGTCCAGGGACAGAGGGGCTACGAGCAGTACTTC.

The chain is built from TRBV11-2 and TRBJ2-5; tentatively, D is TRBD1 or TRBD2 (5 bases each). The CDR3 extends over 11 amino acids. The ends were cut back, 1 base at V and 14 bases at J, with 11 bases in the middle. The germline gives CDR1 SGHAT, CDR2 FQNNGV. The CDR3 protein is CASSLAGPLYF. The CDR3, as DNA: TGTGCCAGCAGCTTAGCGGGACCTTTATACTTC.

V is TRBV27 and J is TRBJ1-1; possible D gene TRBD1, 5 bases. The V end was cut by 9 bases, the J end by 7 bases, with 12 bases between. Germline-derived CDR1 and CDR2 are MNHEY and SMNVEV (reference sequence). The CDR3 runs 11 residues. CDR3 amino acids: CASSRGVEAFF. DNA of the CDR3: TGTGCCAGTTCGCGGGGGGTTGAAGCTTTCTTT.

The rearrangement uses TRBV10-3 and TRBJ2-1; 7 bases are a match to TRBD1. CDR1 and CDR2 (germline): ENHRY, SYGVKD. The ends lost 3 bases at V and 5 bases at J; junction bases unmatched: 7. The CDR3 consists of 15 residues. The CDR3 bases are TGTGCCATCAGTGACAACAGGGGAAAGGACAATGAGCAGTTCTTC. Encoded protein: CAISDNRGKDNEQFF.

This chain links TRBV27 with TRBJ1-2; no reliable D call. The CDR3 has 15 residues. Trimming took off 3 bases at V and 2 bases at J, with 13 bases between the two ends. Germline CDR1 reads MNHEY; CDR2 reads SMNVEV (reference sequence). In DNA, the CDR3 is TGTGCCAGCAGTTTGGCCCCAAAAGGGAACTATGGCTACACCTTC. This gives the protein CASSLAPKGNYGYTF.

The chain uses TRBV27 and TRBJ1-4; no clear D gene. The germline V gene encodes CDR1 MNHEY and CDR2 SMNVEV (reference sequence). This CDR3 is 15 amino acids long. Trimming cost V 2 bases and J 8 bases, with 15 bases left between them. The CDR3 bases are TGTGCCAGCAGTTTAAGCGGGTCGTCGGAGGAAAAACTGTTTTTT. Its translation: CASSLSGSSEEKLFF.

The chain uses TRBV7-2 and TRBJ2-7; 7 bases agree with TRBD1. Germline-derived CDR1 and CDR2 are SGHTA and FQGNSA. There are 14 residues in the CDR3. Unmatched junction bases numbered 3, after V lost 1 base and J lost 3 bases. The CDR3 loop reads CASSLGQGVYEQYF. The DNA of the CDR3 is TGTGCCAGCAGCTTAGGACAGGGAGTCTACGAGCAGTACTTC.

This chain joins TRBV6-6 and TRBJ1-5; no reliable D call. V was cut by 2 bases and J by 0 bases, with 5 bases left in between. The CDR3 runs 14 residues. Per the germline V gene, CDR1 is MNHNY and CDR2 is SVGAGI (reference sequence). The CDR3 loop reads CASSYGGSNQPQHF. Here the CDR3 DNA reads TGTGCCAGCAGTTACGGAGGTAGCAATCAGCCCCAGCATTTT.

The chain combines TRBV5-5 with TRBJ1-1, with a tentative D call TRBD1 (5 bases). CDR1 is SGHKS, CDR2 YYEKEE, per germline (reference sequence). The germline V and J ends were trimmed by 0 bases and 2 bases, with 14 bases remaining between them. The CDR3 runs to 16 residues. CDR3 bases: TGTGCCAGCAGCTTGGGCTTGAGGGGCCGAAACACTGAAGCTTTCTTT. This translates into CASSLGLRGRNTEAFF.

The rearrangement links TRBV11-2 to TRBJ2-7; 8 bases match TRBD1. This CDR3 is built from 14 residues. Losses at the gene ends were 5 bases for V and 3 bases for J; bases not matched to a gene: 6. The germline CDR1 and CDR2 sequences are SGHAT and FQNNGV. The CDR3 reads CASSLQGVGYEQYF. The CDR3 nucleotides are TGTGCCAGCAGCCTACAGGGGGTTGGCTACGAGCAGTACTTC.

V is TRBV7-3 and J is TRBJ2-1; D gene ambiguous. The CDR3 is 15 residues long. Germline V lookup: CDR1 SGHTA, CDR2 FQGTGA. Trimming cost V 5 bases and J 0 bases, with 11 bases left between them. CDR3 amino acids: CASSPTPDSYNEQFF. In DNA form, the CDR3 reads TGTGCCAGCAGCCCTACTCCTGACTCCTACAATGAGCAGTTCTTC.

The sample holds a few counts of this clone. The chain links TRBV10-1 to TRBJ2-7; 10 nucleotides line up with TRBD1. CDR1 and CDR2 from the germline V gene are WNHNN and SYGVQD (reference sequence). V shed 6 bases and J 0 bases; nucleotides not matched to a gene: 5. The CDR3 length is 15 residues. The CDR3 coding sequence is TGCGCCAGCAGGGAAGGGACAGGGGACTCCTACGAGCAGTACTTC. It encodes CASREGTGDSYEQYF.